This TCR beta chain was retrieved from a study of CD8+CD57+ T cells in acquired aplastic anemia listed by TCRdb under 2018. Looking at the study overall: Extracted DNA from sorted CD4+ and CD8+ cells averaged about 2.9 ug, ranging from about 0.17 to 30 ug. CD8+CD57+ expansion was defined as frequency above the mean frequency observed in healthy subjects.

About this clonotype itself: It has no known antigen specificity. Base-call qualities are not available, and no considerably larger clone is one nucleotide away.

General study outcomes and caveats: Roughly 30 CD8+ CDR3 sequences were shared between patients and controls but appeared highly expressed in patients and within their immunodominant clones. Between patients and healthy controls, no significant difference in CD8+ Simpson's diversity was found (P=0.060).

The V end loses 7 bases and the J end loses 0 bases, and a stretch of 12 bases separates them. According to the germline V gene, CDR1 reads SNHLY and CDR2 reads FYNNEI. Measured from the cysteine to the phenylalanine, the CDR3 is 15 residues long. Of all the DNA, just the CDR3 is kept, 45 bases in frame from base 1. The patients picked for sequencing were ones in whom flow cytometry had shown an expansion of CD8+CD57+ cells. Severe acquired aplastic anemia was diagnosed in all patients according to International Study of Aplastic Anemia and Agranulocytosis and Camitta criteria. No patient had received any therapy when blood was sampled. TCR repertoires of sorted CD4+ and CD8+ blood T cells from severe aplastic anemia patients and healthy subjects were deep-sequenced in the study. In the USA, patient enrollment took place under clinicaltrials.gov protocols 00001620, 01623167, 00001397, 00071045, 00081523 and 00961064. Ficoll-Paque density gradient centrifugation was used to isolate peripheral blood mononuclear cells. Before DNA was extracted, CD4+ and CD8+ T cells were sorted using either FACS or magnetic beads.

Genomic DNA was used as template for profiling of TCR beta VDJ combinations and CDR3 sequences. TCR repertoire sequencing was run on an Illumina HiSeq 2000. Concerning the study's data processing: Repertoire assessment relied on Simpson's diversity index, CDR3 size and DJ length profiles, and TRBV/TRBJ rearrangement plots. The most abundant DNA sequence in the deep sequencing data was taken as the immunodominant clone. CDR3 amino acid sequences were screened for sharing across subjects and compared with published repertoires and the VDJdb database. TCRdb passed the public sequencing reads through fastp at Q25 and MiXCR, retaining productive beta sequences. CDR3 protein duplicates are merged, each entry listing the most common genes and DNA. These V and J calls are TCRdb output, not the study's own analysis. The sample records some 180,000 distinct CDR3 sequences, around 63% of which are singletons. The leading ten clones occupy approximately 42% of the sample.

The origin of this receptor is a human donor with aplastic anemia. Specimen: sorted CD4+, CD8+, or CD8+CD57+ T cells (not recorded which) from PBMCs. The sequence joins TRBV2 to TRBJ2-2; a tentative D call is TRBD2 (7 bases match). The nucleotides read TGTGCCAGCACCAAGGGGGGGGCGAACACCGGGGAGCTGTTTTTT. This gives the protein CASTKGGANTGELFF. The full variable domain, completed from the reference TRBV2 and TRBJ2-2 proteins outside the CDR3, reads EPEVTQTPSHQVTQMGQEVILRCVPISNHLYFYWYRQILGQKVEFLVSFYNNEISEKSEIFDDQFSVERPDGSNFTLKIRSTKLEDSAMYFCASTKGGANTGELFFGEGSRLTVL.